The clone carrying this T cell receptor beta chain was seen more than once but under ten times. This specimen comes from a study of OX40 agonist ivuxolimab in advanced cancers. Study overall: An agonistic human IgG2 monoclonal antibody against OX40 (CD134) was given. Cohort: approximately 79% men, mean age approximately 60, aged about 23 to 80.

Using immunoSEQ multiplex PCR, the repertoire was profiled, and TCRdb retains in-frame clones only, with some absent. The data show 90,000 or so clones, with roughly 90% seen just once and around 2.6% held by the top ten. Trimming cost V 4 bases and J 3 bases, with 12 bases left between them. The CDR3 spans 14 residues. Germline V gene sequence: CDR1 MDHEN, CDR2 SYDVKM. The chain links TRBV28 to TRBJ1-2; possible D gene TRBD1, 5 bases. Sample: CD4+ or CD8+ T cells sorted from blood, taken in a trial of the OX40 agonist ivuxolimab. The clonotype was recovered from an adult with an advanced solid tumor such as melanoma, head and neck, liver or kidney cancer. The DNA for the CDR3 is TGTGCCAGCAGTTCAAAGGGGTGGTACTATGGCTACACCTTC. It yields the protein CASSSKGWYYGYTF.